Listed here are 14 T cell receptor beta chains from one sample, sequenced in a study of T-cell reconstitution after alpha-beta-depleted transplantation in children. Preparation of the TCRbeta library involved a method that used unique molecular identifiers. Via MiXCR, TCRdb re-called the PCR reads, giving one row per CDR3 protein. Of 250,000 to 300,000 distinct CDR3 sequences in the sample, roughly 11% were seen once. The sample here was peripheral blood, taken 180 days after TCRalphabeta/CD19-depleted stem cell transplant. The receptors shown here come from a male patient aged 2-9 years who had a stem cell transplant for chronic granulomatous disease, so the T cells may come from the graft donor.

This clonotype was detected ten times or more. The chain carries TRBV7-9 and TRBJ1-6, with 8 nucleotides matching TRBD1. Germline assignment: CDR1 SEHNR and CDR2 FQNEAQ (reference sequence). The CDR3 length is 13 residues. The V gene end was trimmed by 7 bases and the J gene end by 9 bases; junction bases not matched to a gene: 5. The CDR3 bases are TGTGCCAGCAACGGACAGGGAGGTTCACCCCTCCACTTT. It is translated as CASNGQGGSPLHF.

In this sample, this clonotype turned up many times. The rearrangement uses TRBV11-1 and TRBJ2-2; 16 positions agree with TRBD2. The CDR3 sequence is 19 residues long. Germline CDR1 reads SGHAT; CDR2 reads FQDESV (reference sequence). Losses at the gene ends were 5 bases for V and 2 bases for J; bases not matched to a gene: 8. In DNA, the CDR3 is TGTGCCAGCAGCAAGCCGGGACTAGCGGGAGGGCCTAACACCGGGGAGCTGTTTTTT. Protein: CASSKPGLAGGPNTGELFF.

In its sample, this clonotype was seen many times. J is TRBJ2-7 and V is TRBV15, with no clear D. Trimming removed 5 bases at V and 2 bases at J, with 7 bases between. The CDR3 consists of 12 residues. Germline V gene sequence: CDR1 LNHNV, CDR2 YYDKDF (reference sequence). This CDR3 reads CATSGSPYEQYF. In nucleotides, the CDR3 is TGTGCCACCAGCGGCAGTCCCTACGAGCAGTACTTC.

This clonotype was observed at least ten times. The chain recombines TRBV6-5 with TRBJ2-3, with TRBD2 matching over 14 bases. This CDR3 spans 19 amino acids. CDR1 is MNHEY and CDR2 is SVGAGI in the germline V gene. The V and J ends lost 0 bases and 0 bases, in that order; junction bases with no gene match: 5. The CDR3 loop is CASSYSPGLAGASTDTQYF. CDR3 in DNA: TGTGCCAGCAGTTACTCCCCGGGACTAGCGGGGGCCAGCACAGATACGCAGTATTTT.

At least ten counts were recorded for this clonotype. This chain links TRBV7-8 with TRBJ2-1; D may match TRBD1 or TRBD2 (5 bases each). The CDR3 is made up of 15 amino acids. Germline loops: CDR1 SGHVS, CDR2 FQNEAQ. Trimming took off 1 base at V and 7 bases at J, with 14 bases between the two ends. The CDR3 sequence: CASSLGRDPKNEQFF. CDR3 DNA sequence: TGTGCCAGCAGCTTAGGTCGGGACCCCAAAAATGAGCAGTTCTTC.

This clonotype was counted ten times or more. The genes are TRBV6-5 and TRBJ2-3, with a tentative D call TRBD2 (5 bases). This CDR3 region has 17 residues. Trimming pared 3 bases from V and 0 bases from J, leaving 16 bases between. CDR1 is MNHEY, CDR2 SVGAGI, per germline. CDR3 bases: TGTGCCAGCAGTTATGGCCTTTTGGGCGGGAGCACAGATACGCAGTATTTT. Protein: CASSYGLLGGSTDTQYF.

This clonotype has only one observation. The J gene is TRBJ2-7, the V gene TRBV7-9; D is undetermined. Germline V gene data show CDR1 as SEHNR and CDR2 as FQNEAQ (reference sequence). This CDR3 spans 16 amino acids. Trimming left V 5 bases short and J 6 bases short, with 23 bases between. The CDR3 here is CASSPRLCCHLGEQYF. The CDR3 region has the DNA TGTGCCAGCAGCCCGAGGCTCTGCTGCCACCTAGGCGAGCAGTACTTC.

This clonotype was observed a handful of times. This chain links TRBV30 with TRBJ2-4, with D maybe TRBD1 (6 bases). Germline V gene sequence: CDR1 GTSNPN, CDR2 SVGIG (reference sequence). V lost 2 bases to trimming and J lost 1 base, with 15 bases between them. CDR3 length: 16 amino acids. CDR3: CAWSKQGAFAKNIQYF. For the CDR3, the DNA is TGTGCCTGGAGTAAACAGGGAGCGTTCGCCAAAAACATTCAGTACTTC.

Many counts were recorded for this clonotype. The J gene is TRBJ2-1, the V gene TRBV11-1; 10 nucleotides agree with TRBD1. V was pared by 6 bases and J by 3 bases, with 5 bases of the junction left unmatched. There are 15 residues in the CDR3. Germline V gene lookup returns CDR1 SGHAT and CDR2 FQDESV (reference sequence). The CDR3 sequence: CASRRRDRGYNEQFF. CDR3 nucleotides: TGTGCCAGCAGGAGGAGGGACAGGGGCTACAATGAGCAGTTCTTC.

This clonotype was recorded at least ten times. The chain couples TRBV6-5 to TRBJ2-6; no firm D call. The germline CDR1 and CDR2 sequences are MNHEY and SVGAGI. The CDR3 covers 15 residues. V gave up 6 bases and J gave up 0 bases, with 9 bases separating them. DNA for the CDR3: TGTGCCAGCAGGTATCGGAGCTCTGGGGCCAACGTCCTGACTTTC. This codes for CASRYRSSGANVLTF.

This clonotype has a count of ten or more. The genes are TRBV7-6 and TRBJ2-3, with D possibly being TRBD2 (5 bases). This CDR3 has 16 residues. The germline V gene has CDR1 SGHVS and CDR2 FNYEAQ. V was trimmed by 2 bases and J by 0 bases, leaving 12 bases between them. DNA of the CDR3: TGTGCCAGCAGCTTAATCGGGGAAGCGAGCACAGATACGCAGTATTTT. Its protein is CASSLIGEASTDTQYF.

This clonotype was counted once. This may stem from a read error, because a much larger clone lies one nucleotide away. This chain joins TRBV12-5 and TRBJ2-1; 7 bases match TRBD1. CDR3 length equals 15 residues. The germline gives CDR1 LGHNT, CDR2 FRNRAP. Unmatched junction bases numbered 8, after V lost 5 bases and J lost 4 bases. DNA for the CDR3: TGTGCTAGTGGTCCTGGGACAGAGTCTTACAATGAGCAGTTCTTC. Translated: CASGPGTESYNEQFF. The complete variable domain, with remaining parts taken from reference TRBV12-5 and TRBJ2-1, reads DARVTQTPRHKVTEMGQEVTMRCQPILGHNTVFWYRQTMMQGLELLAYFRNRAPLDDSGMPKDRFSAEMPDATLATLKIQPSEPRDSAVYFCASGPGTESYNEQFFGPGTRLTVL.

Many counts were recorded for this clonotype. The V and J genes are TRBV5-6 and TRBJ2-2; 8 bases align to TRBD1. The CDR3 contains 16 residues. V was pared by 4 bases and J by 3 bases, with 8 bases of the junction left unmatched. The V gene's germline CDR1 is SGHDT and CDR2 YYEEEE. The CDR3 is CASSEWTGLYTGELFF. The CDR3 DNA is TGTGCCAGCAGCGAGTGGACAGGGCTGTACACCGGGGAGCTGTTTTTT.

This clonotype was seen at least ten times. V usage is TRBV5-1 and J usage is TRBJ2-5, with D maybe TRBD2 (6 bases). The germline V gene encodes CDR1 SGHRS and CDR2 YFSETQ. V shed 4 bases and J shed 5 bases, with 18 bases lying between them. The CDR3 runs 15 residues. CDR3 sequence: CASSLTGSVGETQYF. CDR3 nucleotide sequence: TGCGCCAGCAGCCTCACCGGGAGTGTGGGGGAGACCCAGTACTTC.